The rows below give T cell receptor beta chains drawn from one sample of a study of blood T cell repertoires in COVID-19. TCRdb's table, derived via immunoSEQ multiplex PCR, lists solely in-frame clones and lacks some. The sample consists of approximately 390,000 clones, 80% to 90% of them appearing once. Sequencing was carried out using peripheral blood. These receptors all come from an older woman with COVID-19, enrolled during active disease. CDR3s include the opening cysteine and the closing phenylalanine or tryptophan. Fields, in order: J gene, clone size, V gene, D gene, CDR3 protein, CDR3 DNA. The D gene is left open where the match is weak. Expanded clones are given a class, and other clones once, few, many or no size at all.

>TRBJ2-6|-|TRBV6-5|TRBD1
CASSYYRGSGANVLTF
TGTGCCAGCAGTTACTACAGGGGCTCTGGGGCCAACGTCCTGACTTTC
>TRBJ2-5|-|TRBV15|TRBD1
CATSRRMGQGGETQYF
TGTGCCACCAGCAGAAGAATGGGACAGGGAGGGGAGACCCAGTACTTC
>TRBJ1-6|-|TRBV18|-
CASSPDSPSSYNSPLHF
TGTGCCAGCTCACCGGACAGCCCAAGCTCCTATAATTCACCCCTCCACTTT
>TRBJ1-5|once|TRBV7-9|-
CASQGGGGNQPQHF
TGTGCCAGCCAGGGAGGAGGGGGCAATCAGCCCCAGCATTTT
>TRBJ2-1|-|TRBV7-9|TRBD1
CASSLAPSGGVSYNEQFF
TGTGCCAGCAGCCTAGCTCCTTCAGGGGGCGTATCCTACAATGAGCAGTTCTTC
>TRBJ1-2|-|TRBV9|-
CASSVSPGGVDSNYGYTF
TGTGCCAGCAGCGTATCCCCCGGCGGGGTCGATTCTAACTATGGCTACACCTTC
>TRBJ2-5|-|TRBV7-8|TRBD2
CASSVGLAGAQETQYF
TGTGCCAGCAGCGTGGGACTAGCGGGGGCCCAAGAGACCCAGTACTTC
>TRBJ2-3|many|TRBV19|TRBD1
CASSLTGVGTDTQYF
TGTGCCAGTAGTCTGACAGGGGTGGGCACAGATACGCAGTATTTT
>TRBJ1-2|-|TRBV28|TRBD1
CASRPTGTGNGYTF
TGTGCCAGCAGGCCCACCGGGACAGGGAACGGCTACACCTTC
>TRBJ2-7|once|TRBV29-1|TRBD2
CSVSGVSYEQYF
TGCAGCGTTAGCGGGGTTTCCTACGAGCAGTACTTC
>TRBJ1-5|-|TRBV7-9|-
CASSLSGRVDQPQHF
TGTGCCAGCAGCTTATCGGGGAGGGTGGATCAGCCCCAGCATTTT
>TRBJ1-1|-|TRBV19|-
CASSTPGESEAFF
TGTGCCAGTAGTACCCCCGGGGAGTCTGAAGCTTTCTTT
>TRBJ1-1|-|TRBV28|-
CASSLSVVANTEAFF
TGTGCCAGCAGTTTAAGTGTAGTCGCTAACACTGAAGCTTTCTTT
>TRBJ1-1|-|TRBV6-5|-
CASMVDSEAFF
TGTGCCAGCATGGTGGACTCTGAAGCTTTCTTT
>TRBJ2-1|-|TRBV7-2|-
CASSGYPRETSYNEQFF
TGTGCCAGCAGCGGTTACCCGAGGGAAACCTCCTACAATGAGCAGTTCTTC
>TRBJ1-6|once|TRBV9|-
CASSVGDFPYSPLHF
TGTGCCAGCAGCGTAGGCGACTTTCCGTATTCACCCCTCCACTTT
>TRBJ2-7|-|TRBV5-6|-
CASARRTAYYEQYF
TGTGCCAGCGCGAGAAGGACAGCCTACTACGAGCAGTACTTC
>TRBJ1-3|-|TRBV29-1|TRBD1
CSGYTGVGNTIYF
TGCAGCGGGTACACAGGGGTTGGAAACACCATATATTTT
>TRBJ2-2|-|TRBV3-1/TRBV3-2|-
CASSPRDVSTGELFF
TGTGCCAGCAGCCCGCGGGACGTGAGCACCGGGGAGCTGTTTTTT
>TRBJ1-2|-|TRBV5-1|-
CASSLQGEYGYTF
TGCGCCAGCAGCTTACAGGGTGAATATGGCTACACCTTC
>TRBJ2-1|-|TRBV28|TRBD1
CASSPPDRRINNEQFF
TGTGCCAGCAGCCCCCCGGACAGGCGGATTAACAATGAGCAGTTCTTC
>TRBJ2-1|-|TRBV4-2|-
CASSQGDSRGEQFF
TGTGCCAGCAGCCAAGGTGATAGCCGCGGTGAGCAGTTCTTC
>TRBJ2-3|-|TRBV6-5|TRBD1
CASRKGGTGQYF
TGTGCCAGCAGGAAGGGCGGGACAGGCCAGTATTTT
>TRBJ1-2|-|TRBV5-6|-
CASSLVQFSSAFF
TGTGCCAGCAGCTTGGTACAGTTCTCCTCCGCGTTTTTC
>TRBJ1-6|-|TRBV3-1/TRBV3-2|TRBD1
CASSQGGDRVFHF
TGTGCCAGCAGCCAAGGGGGGGACAGGGTATTCCACTTT
>TRBJ2-7|-|TRBV14|TRBD1
CASSQGQGTYEQYF
TGTGCCAGCAGCCAAGGACAGGGAACCTACGAGCAGTACTTC
>TRBJ1-3|-|TRBV7-8|-
CASSLVSSGAGNTIYF
TGTGCCAGCAGCTTAGTTTCCTCCGGAGCTGGAAACACCATATATTTT
>TRBJ2-5|once|TRBV15|TRBD1
CATSAGQGARETQYF
TGTGCCACCAGCGCGGGACAGGGGGCGAGAGAGACCCAGTACTTC
>TRBJ2-4|-|TRBV29-1|TRBD2
CSVSSGGAYIQYF
TGCAGCGTTTCTAGCGGGGGGGCCTACATTCAGTACTTC
>TRBJ1-2|-|TRBV5-8|-
CASSRGVGTRNSGYTF
TGTGCCAGCAGCCGAGGTGTGGGGACACGGAATAGTGGCTACACCTTC
>TRBJ1-3|once|TRBV4-1|-
CASSRASSGNTIYF
TGCGCCAGCAGCCGCGCGAGCTCTGGAAACACCATATATTTT
>TRBJ2-1|-|TRBV7-9|TRBD2
CASSLQYLLAGGSEQFF
TGTGCCAGCAGCTTACAGTACTTGCTAGCGGGGGGGAGTGAGCAGTTCTTC
>TRBJ2-7|-|TRBV5-1|-
CASSPGTTSYEQYF
TGCGCCAGCAGCCCTGGGACAACTTCCTACGAGCAGTACTTC
>TRBJ1-6|-|TRBV29-1|-
CTKPWLLSPLHF
TGCACCAAACCTTGGCTTCTTTCACCCCTCCACTTT
>TRBJ1-1|-|TRBV7-6|-
CASSSGSAGGAFF
TGTGCCAGCAGCTCCGGTAGTGCCGGAGGGGCTTTCTTT
>TRBJ2-3|-|TRBV7-3|TRBD2
CASSLTSGGTDTQYF
TGTGCCAGCAGCTTAACTAGCGGGGGCACAGATACGCAGTATTTT
>TRBJ1-1|-|TRBV18|-
CASSPLYSGAPNTEAFF
TGTGCCAGCTCACCACTCTATTCTGGGGCCCCGAACACTGAAGCTTTCTTT
>TRBJ2-7|-|TRBV27|TRBD1
CASSLPGQGAYEQYF
TGTGCCAGCAGTTTACCGGGACAGGGGGCCTACGAGCAGTACTTC
>TRBJ1-2|-|TRBV18|-
CASSPADSFYGYTF
TGTGCCAGCTCACCCGCAGACAGCTTCTATGGCTACACCTTC
>TRBJ1-1|-|TRBV6-6|-
CASSYDRIRENTEAFF
TGTGCCAGCAGTTACGACAGGATAAGAGAGAACACTGAAGCTTTCTTT
>TRBJ1-2|-|TRBV2|-
CASSEAGGAYGYTF
TGTGCCAGCAGTGAAGCGGGGGGTGCGTATGGCTACACCTTC
>TRBJ2-2|-|TRBV4-1|-
CASSQALGAANTGELFF
TGCGCCAGCAGCCAAGCGCTTGGGGCAGCGAACACCGGGGAGCTGTTTTTT
>TRBJ2-3|-|TRBV29-1|TRBD2
CSVGASGVTDTQYF
TGCAGCGTTGGGGCTAGCGGGGTCACAGATACGCAGTATTTT
>TRBJ1-5|-|TRBV6-5|TRBD1
CASSYDRAGNQPQHF
TGTGCCAGCAGTTACGACAGGGCTGGCAATCAGCCCCAGCATTTT
>TRBJ2-2|-|TRBV5-1|TRBD2
CASRGLDNTGELFF
TGCGCCAGCAGGGGACTAGATAACACCGGGGAGCTGTTTTTT
>TRBJ1-5|-|TRBV19|-
CASSIGTGNQPQHF
TGTGCCAGTAGTATAGGAACAGGGAATCAGCCCCAGCATTTT
>TRBJ1-2|-|TRBV7-9|TRBD1
CASRNQGANGYTF
TGTGCCAGCAGAAATCAGGGGGCGAATGGCTACACCTTC
>TRBJ1-2|few|TRBV19|-
CASSELRYGYTF
TGTGCCAGTAGTGAGCTTAGATATGGCTACACCTTC
>TRBJ1-1|-|TRBV19|-
CASGGTPDTEAFF
TGTGCCAGTGGGGGCACTCCAGACACTGAAGCTTTCTTT
>TRBJ2-2|-|TRBV5-6|TRBD2
CASSLRTSGVNTGELFF
TGTGCCAGCAGCTTGAGGACTAGCGGGGTGAACACCGGGGAGCTGTTTTTT
>TRBJ2-7|-|TRBV6-5|-
CASSYRQEVSYEQYF
TGTGCCAGCAGTTATAGACAGGAGGTCTCCTACGAGCAGTACTTC
>TRBJ2-2|-|TRBV5-5|-
CASSSIRGLSNTGELFF
TGTGCCAGCAGCTCTATTAGGGGACTTTCGAACACCGGGGAGCTGTTTTTT
>TRBJ2-7|-|TRBV14|-
CASSQLQYEQYF
TGTGCCAGCAGCCAATTACAGTACGAGCAGTACTTC